This T cell receptor beta chain was sequenced during a study of regulatory T cells in long-lasting Graves disease. Whole-study findings and limits: TRBV28, TRBJ1-2 and TRBJ2-5 were favored in persistent disease. Accuracy might have suffered from few samples. Graves' patients with persistent disease showed TCR diversity lower than patients newly diagnosed.

Building of the TCR beta libraries involved iRepertoire HTBI primers and Arm-PCR of CDR3 regions. TCRdb processed the multiplex PCR reads anew with MiXCR; each CDR3 protein has one entry. The sample yields almost 350,000 distinct CDR3 sequences, roughly a fifth seen once. CDR3 size: 13 residues. Germline V gene data show CDR1 as KGHDR and CDR2 as SFDVKD. The germline V and J ends were trimmed by 3 bases and 8 bases, with 12 bases remaining between them. Sample time point: persistent/refractory GD, antithyroid drugs over 5 years with positive TRAb. PBMC RNA served as the TCR library source. At least ten counts were recorded for this clonotype. Its target is not known.

The receptor comes from a female donor with Graves disease. The sequenced sample was peripheral blood mononuclear cells (PBMCs), obtained when the disease was refractory, from a patient treated with antithyroid drugs. The chain links TRBV24-1 to TRBJ1-1; D perhaps matches TRBD1 (5 bases). CDR3 loop: CATSDTQGPEAFF. The CDR3, as DNA: TGTGCCACCAGTGATACGCAGGGCCCCGAAGCTTTCTTT.